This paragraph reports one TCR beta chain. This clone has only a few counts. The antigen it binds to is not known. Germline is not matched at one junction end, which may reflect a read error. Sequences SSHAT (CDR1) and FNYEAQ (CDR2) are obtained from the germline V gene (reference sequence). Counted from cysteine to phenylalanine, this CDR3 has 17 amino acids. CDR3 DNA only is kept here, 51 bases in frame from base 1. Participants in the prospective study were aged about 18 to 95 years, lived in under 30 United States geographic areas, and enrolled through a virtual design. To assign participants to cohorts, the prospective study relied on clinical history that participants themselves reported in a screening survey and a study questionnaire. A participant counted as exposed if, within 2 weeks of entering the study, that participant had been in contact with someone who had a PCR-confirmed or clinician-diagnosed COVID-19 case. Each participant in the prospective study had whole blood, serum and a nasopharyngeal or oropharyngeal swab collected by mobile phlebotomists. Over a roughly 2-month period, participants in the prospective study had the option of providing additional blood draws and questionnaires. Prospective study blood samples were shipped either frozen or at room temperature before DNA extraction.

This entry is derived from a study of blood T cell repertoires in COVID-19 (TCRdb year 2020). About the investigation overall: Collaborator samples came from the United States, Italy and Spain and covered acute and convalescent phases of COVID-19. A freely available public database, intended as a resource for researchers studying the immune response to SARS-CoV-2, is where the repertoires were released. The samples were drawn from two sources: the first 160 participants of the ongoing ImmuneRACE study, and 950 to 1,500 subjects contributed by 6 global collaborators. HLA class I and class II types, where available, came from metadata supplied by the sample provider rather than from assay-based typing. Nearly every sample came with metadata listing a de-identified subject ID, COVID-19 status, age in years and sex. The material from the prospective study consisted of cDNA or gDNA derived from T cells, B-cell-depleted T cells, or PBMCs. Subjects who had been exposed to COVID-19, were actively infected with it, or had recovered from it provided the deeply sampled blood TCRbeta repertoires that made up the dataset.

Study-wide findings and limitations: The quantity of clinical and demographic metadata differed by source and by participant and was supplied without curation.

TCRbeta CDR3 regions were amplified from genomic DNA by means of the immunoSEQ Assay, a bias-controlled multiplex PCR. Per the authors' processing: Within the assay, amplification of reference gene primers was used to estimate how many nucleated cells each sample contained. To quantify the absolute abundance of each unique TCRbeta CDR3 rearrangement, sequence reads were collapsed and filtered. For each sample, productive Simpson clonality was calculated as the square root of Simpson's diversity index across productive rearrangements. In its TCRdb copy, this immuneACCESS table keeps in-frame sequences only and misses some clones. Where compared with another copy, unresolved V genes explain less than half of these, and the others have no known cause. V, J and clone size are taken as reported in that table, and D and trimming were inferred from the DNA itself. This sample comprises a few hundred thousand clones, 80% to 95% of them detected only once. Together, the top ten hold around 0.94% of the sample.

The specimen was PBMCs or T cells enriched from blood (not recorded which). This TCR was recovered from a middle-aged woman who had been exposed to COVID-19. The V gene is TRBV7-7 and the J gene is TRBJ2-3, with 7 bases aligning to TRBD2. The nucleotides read TGTGCTAGCAGCTTAGGGAGGGGTCTAGCGGCCACAGATACGCAGTATTTT. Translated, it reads CASSLGRGLAATDTQYF.